This T cell receptor (beta chain) derives from a study of shared clonotypes between healthy human individuals. As for the study in general: For every donor, three CD4 naive, three CD4 memory, two CD8 naive and one CD8 memory plates were used. Regarding the study as a whole: Generation probability values for non-shared clonotypes were lower than those for clonotypes shared by all four donors.

The CDR3 consists of 15 residues. Per the germline V gene, CDR1 is MDHEN and CDR2 is SYDVKM. The V end lost 4 bases, the J end lost 5 bases, and 15 bases lay between the germline ends. Note on this clone: Its antigen is currently unknown.

Original data processing: Junction-only immunoSEQ sequences carried no quality scores, so filtering differed. Sequenced by immunoSEQ multiplex PCR; TCRdb stores in-frame clones only, minus some. The DNA gave D and trimming, while V, J and clone size come from that table. Of some 630,000 clones detected, roughly 96% appear once; the ten largest clones hold about 0.11%. Naive CD8 cells lacked CD45RO and underwent positive selection for CCR7, leaving out terminally differentiated effector memory CD45RA+ cells. The sequencing sample was made of naive CD8+ T cells sorted from blood. The chain has TRBV28 and TRBJ2-1; D remains unclear. This sequence was found in a woman in her thirties in good health. The DNA for the CDR3 is TGTGCCAGCAGTTCTCTTGGAAGCTTAAACAATGAGCAGTTCTTC. It yields the protein CASSSLGSLNNEQFF.